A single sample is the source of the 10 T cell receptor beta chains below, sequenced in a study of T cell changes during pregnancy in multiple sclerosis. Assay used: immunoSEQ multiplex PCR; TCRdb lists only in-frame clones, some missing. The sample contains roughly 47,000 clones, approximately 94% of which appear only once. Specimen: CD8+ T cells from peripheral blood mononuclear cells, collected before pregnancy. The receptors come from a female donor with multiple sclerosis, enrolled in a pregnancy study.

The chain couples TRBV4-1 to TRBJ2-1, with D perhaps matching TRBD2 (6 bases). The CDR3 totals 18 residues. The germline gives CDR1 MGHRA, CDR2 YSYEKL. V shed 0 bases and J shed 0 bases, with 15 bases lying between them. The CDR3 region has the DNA TGCGCCAGCAGCCAAGATGTGGGAGGATCCCTCTCCTACAATGAGCAGTTCTTC. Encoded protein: CASSQDVGGSLSYNEQFF.

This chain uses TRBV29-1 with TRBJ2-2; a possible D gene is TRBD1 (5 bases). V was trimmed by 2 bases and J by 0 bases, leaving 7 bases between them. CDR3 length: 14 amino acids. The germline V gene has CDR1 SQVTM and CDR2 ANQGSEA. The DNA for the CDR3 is TGCAGCGTTGAAAAGGGGACGAACACCGGGGAGCTGTTTTTT. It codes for CSVEKGTNTGELFF.

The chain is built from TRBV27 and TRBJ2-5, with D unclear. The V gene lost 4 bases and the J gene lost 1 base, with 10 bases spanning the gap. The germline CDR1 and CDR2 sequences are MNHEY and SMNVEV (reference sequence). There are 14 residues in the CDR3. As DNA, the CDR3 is TGTGCCAGCAGTTCCACCGCCGGCCAAGAGACCCAGTACTTC. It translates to CASSSTAGQETQYF.

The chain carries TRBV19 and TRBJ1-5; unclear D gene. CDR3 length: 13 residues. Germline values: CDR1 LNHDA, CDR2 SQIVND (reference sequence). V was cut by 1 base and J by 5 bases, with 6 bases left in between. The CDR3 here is CASSIGRDQPQHF. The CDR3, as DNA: TGTGCCAGTAGTATAGGGAGGGATCAGCCCCAGCATTTT. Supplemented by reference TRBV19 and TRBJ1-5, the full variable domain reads DGGITQSPKYLFRKEGQNVTLSCEQNLNHDAMYWYRQDPGQGLRLIYYSQIVNDFQKGDIAEGYSVSREKKESFPLTVTSAQKNPTAFYLCASSIGRDQPQHFGDGTRLSIL.

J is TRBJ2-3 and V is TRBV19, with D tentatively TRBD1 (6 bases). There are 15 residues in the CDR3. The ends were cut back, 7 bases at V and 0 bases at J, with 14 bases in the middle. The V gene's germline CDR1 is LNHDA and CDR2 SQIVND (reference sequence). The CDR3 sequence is CASTQGSPSTDTQYF. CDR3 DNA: TGTGCCAGTACTCAGGGGTCACCAAGCACAGATACGCAGTATTTT.

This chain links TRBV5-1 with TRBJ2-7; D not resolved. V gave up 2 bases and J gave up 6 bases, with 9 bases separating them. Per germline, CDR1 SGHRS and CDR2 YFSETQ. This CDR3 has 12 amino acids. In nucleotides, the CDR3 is TGCGCCAGCAGCTTCCCTCAGGCCGAGCAGTACTTC. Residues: CASSFPQAEQYF.

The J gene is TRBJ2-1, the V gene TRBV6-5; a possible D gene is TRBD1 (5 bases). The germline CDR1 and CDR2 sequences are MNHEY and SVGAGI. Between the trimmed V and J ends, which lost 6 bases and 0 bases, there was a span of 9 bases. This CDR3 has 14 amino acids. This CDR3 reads CASRDTNSYNEQFF. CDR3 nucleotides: TGTGCCAGCAGGGACACAAACTCCTACAATGAGCAGTTCTTC.

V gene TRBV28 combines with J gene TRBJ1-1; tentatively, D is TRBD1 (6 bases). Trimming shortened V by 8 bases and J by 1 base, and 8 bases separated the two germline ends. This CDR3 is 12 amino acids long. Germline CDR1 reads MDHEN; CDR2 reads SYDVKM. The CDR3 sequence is CASGRGNTEAFF. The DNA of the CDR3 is TGTGCCAGCGGCAGGGGGAACACTGAAGCTTTCTTT. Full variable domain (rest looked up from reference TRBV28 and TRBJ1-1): DVKVTQSSRYLVKRTGEKVFLECVQDMDHENMFWYRQDPGLGLRLIYFSYDVKMKEKGDIPEGYSVSREKKERFSLILESASTNQTSMYLCASGRGNTEAFFGQGTRLTVV.

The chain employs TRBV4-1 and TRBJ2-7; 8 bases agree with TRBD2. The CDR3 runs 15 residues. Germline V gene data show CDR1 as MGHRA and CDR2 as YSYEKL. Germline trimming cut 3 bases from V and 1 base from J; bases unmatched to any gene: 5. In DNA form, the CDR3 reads TGCGCCAGCAGCCATTATCGGGGGGGTTCCTACGAGCAGTACTTC. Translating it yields CASSHYRGGSYEQYF.

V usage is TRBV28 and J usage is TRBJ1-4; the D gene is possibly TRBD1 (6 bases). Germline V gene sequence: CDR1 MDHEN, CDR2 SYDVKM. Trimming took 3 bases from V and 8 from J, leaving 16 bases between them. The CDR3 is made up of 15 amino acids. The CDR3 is CASSFTATGGEKLFF. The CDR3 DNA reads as TGTGCCAGCAGTTTTACCGCGACAGGAGGAGAAAAACTGTTTTTT.